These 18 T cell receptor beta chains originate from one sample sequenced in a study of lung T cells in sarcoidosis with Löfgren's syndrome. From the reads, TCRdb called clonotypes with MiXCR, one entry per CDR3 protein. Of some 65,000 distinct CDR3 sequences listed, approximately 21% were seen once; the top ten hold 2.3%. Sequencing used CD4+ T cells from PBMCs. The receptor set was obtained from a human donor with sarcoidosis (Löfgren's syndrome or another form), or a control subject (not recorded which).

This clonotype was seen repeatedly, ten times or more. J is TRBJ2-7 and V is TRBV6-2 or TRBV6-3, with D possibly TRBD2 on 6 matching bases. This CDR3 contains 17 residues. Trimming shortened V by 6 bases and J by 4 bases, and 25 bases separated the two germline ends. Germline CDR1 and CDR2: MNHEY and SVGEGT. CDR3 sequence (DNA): TGTGCCAGCAGAACTAACTTGGGACTTCTACAGGCGTACGAGCAGTACTTC. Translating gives CASRTNLGLLQAYEQYF.

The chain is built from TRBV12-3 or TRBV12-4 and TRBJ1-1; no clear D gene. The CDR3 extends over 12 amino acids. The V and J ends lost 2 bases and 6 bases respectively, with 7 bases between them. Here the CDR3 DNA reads TGTGCCAGCAGTTTAAGGAGACCTGAAGCTTTCTTT. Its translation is CASSLRRPEAFF.

In nucleotides, the CDR3 is TGCGCCAGCAGCCGAGGACAGGGTCCCATCATCTATGGCTACACCTTC. Translation: CASSRGQGPIIYGYTF. The chain employs TRBV4-1 and TRBJ1-2; 8 bases agree with TRBD1. Germline V lookup: CDR1 MGHRA, CDR2 YSYEKL. The V and J ends lost 4 bases and 4 bases, in that order; junction bases with no gene match: 11. The CDR3 spans 16 residues.

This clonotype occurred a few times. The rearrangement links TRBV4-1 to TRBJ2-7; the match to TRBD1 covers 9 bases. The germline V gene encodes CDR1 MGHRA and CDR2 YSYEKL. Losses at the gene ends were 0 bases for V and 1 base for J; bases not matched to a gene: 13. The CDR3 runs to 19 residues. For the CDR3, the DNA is TGCGCCAGCAGCCAAGATCCGGGACAGGGTTATTCCTATTCCTACGAGCAGTACTTC. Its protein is CASSQDPGQGYSYSYEQYF.

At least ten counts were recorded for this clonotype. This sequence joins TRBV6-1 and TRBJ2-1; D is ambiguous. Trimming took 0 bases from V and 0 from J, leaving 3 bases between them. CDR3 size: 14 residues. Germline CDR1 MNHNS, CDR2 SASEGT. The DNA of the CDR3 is TGTGCCAGCAGTGAAGCCAGCTCCTACAATGAGCAGTTCTTC. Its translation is CASSEASSYNEQFF.

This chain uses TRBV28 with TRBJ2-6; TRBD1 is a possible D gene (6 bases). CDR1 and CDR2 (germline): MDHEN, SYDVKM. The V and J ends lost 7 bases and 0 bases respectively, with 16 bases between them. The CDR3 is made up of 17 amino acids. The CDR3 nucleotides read TGTGCCAGCAATTCGGTAACGACAGGCTCTGGGGCCAACGTCCTGACTTTC. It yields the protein CASNSVTTGSGANVLTF.

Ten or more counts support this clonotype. The CDR3 reads CASSLVTGGLGGYTF. The CDR3 DNA reads TGTGCCAGCAGTTTAGTGACAGGAGGGCTCGGGGGCTACACCTTC. V is TRBV28 and J is TRBJ1-2; D may be TRBD1 (6 bases). The CDR3 runs 15 residues. From germline, CDR1 is MDHEN and CDR2 SYDVKM. Deletions cut 2 bases from V and 8 bases from J, with 18 bases between.

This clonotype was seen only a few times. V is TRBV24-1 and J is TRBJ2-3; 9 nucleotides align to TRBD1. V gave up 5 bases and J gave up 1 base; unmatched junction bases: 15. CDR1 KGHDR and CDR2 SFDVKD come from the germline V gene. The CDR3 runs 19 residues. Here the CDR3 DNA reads TGTGCCACCAGTGCCACGCACCGGGACAGGGATCGGGGCACAGATACGCAGTATTTT. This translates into CATSATHRDRDRGTDTQYF.

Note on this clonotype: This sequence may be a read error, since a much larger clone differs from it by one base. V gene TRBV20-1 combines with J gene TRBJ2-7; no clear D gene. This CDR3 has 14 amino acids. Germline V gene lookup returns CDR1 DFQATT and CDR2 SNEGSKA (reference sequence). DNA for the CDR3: TGCAGTGCTAGAGATCCAATCGCGACCTACAAGCAGTACTTC. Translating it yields CSARDPIATYKQYF.

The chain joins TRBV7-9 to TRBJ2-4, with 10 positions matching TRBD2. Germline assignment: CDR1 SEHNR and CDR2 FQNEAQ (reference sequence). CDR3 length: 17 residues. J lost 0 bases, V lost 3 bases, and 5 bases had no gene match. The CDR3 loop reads CASSFASGGGAKNIQYF. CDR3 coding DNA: TGTGCCAGCAGCTTTGCCAGCGGGGGGGGAGCCAAAAACATTCAGTACTTC.

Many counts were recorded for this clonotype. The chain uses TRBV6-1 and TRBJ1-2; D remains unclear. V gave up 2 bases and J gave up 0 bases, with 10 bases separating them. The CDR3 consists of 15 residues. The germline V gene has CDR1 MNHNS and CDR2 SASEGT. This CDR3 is CASSERTATNYGYTF. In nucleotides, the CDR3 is TGTGCCAGCAGTGAACGCACAGCTACTAACTATGGCTACACCTTC.

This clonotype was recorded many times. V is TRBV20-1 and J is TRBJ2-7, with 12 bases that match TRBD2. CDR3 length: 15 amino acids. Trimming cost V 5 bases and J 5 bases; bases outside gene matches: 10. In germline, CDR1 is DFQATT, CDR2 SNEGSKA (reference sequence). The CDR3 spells CSAPTWTSGIDEQYF. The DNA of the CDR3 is TGCAGTGCTCCAACTTGGACTAGCGGGATCGACGAGCAGTACTTC.

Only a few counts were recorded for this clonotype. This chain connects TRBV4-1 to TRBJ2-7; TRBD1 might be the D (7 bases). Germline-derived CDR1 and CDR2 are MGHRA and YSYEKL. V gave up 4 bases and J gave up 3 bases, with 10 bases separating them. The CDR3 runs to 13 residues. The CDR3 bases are TGCGCCAGCAGCCGCGGGACAGACTACGAGCAGTACTTC. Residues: CASSRGTDYEQYF.

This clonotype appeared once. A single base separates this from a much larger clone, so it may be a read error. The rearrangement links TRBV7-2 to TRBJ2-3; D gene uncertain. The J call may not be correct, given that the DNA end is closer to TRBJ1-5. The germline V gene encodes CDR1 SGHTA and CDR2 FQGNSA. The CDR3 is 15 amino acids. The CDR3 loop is CASSLAHISTDTQHF. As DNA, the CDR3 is TGTGCCAGCAGCTTAGCGCACATAAGCACAGATACGCAGCATTTT.

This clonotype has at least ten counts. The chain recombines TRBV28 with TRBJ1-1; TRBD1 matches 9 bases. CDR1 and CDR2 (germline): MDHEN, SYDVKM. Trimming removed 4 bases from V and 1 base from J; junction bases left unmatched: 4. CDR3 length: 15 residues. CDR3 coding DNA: TGTGCCAGCAGTTACCCGGGACAGGGGAACACTGAAGCTTTCTTT. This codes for CASSYPGQGNTEAFF.

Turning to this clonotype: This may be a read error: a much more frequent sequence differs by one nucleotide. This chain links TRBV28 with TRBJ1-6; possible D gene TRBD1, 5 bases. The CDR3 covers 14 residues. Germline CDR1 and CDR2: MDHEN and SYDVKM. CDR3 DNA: TGTGCCAGCAGAACGGGGGTAACTAGTTCACCCCTCCGCTTT. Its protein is CASRTGVTSSPLRF.

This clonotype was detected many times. The CDR3 reads CASSFPIGTLDGYTF. The CDR3 nucleotides read TGTGCCAGCAGTTTCCCTATAGGGACACTGGATGGCTACACCTTC. The gene calls are TRBV28 and TRBJ1-2; perhaps TRBD1 as D (6 bases). V lost 3 bases, J lost 6 bases, and 17 bases lay in between. This CDR3 is 15 amino acids long. CDR1 and CDR2 from the germline V gene are MDHEN and SYDVKM.

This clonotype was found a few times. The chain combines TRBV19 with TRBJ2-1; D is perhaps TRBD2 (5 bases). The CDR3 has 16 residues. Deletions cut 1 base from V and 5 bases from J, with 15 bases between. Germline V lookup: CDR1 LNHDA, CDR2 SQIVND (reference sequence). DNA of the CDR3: TGTGCCAGTAGTATAGTAGAGCGGACCCCCAACAATGAGCAGTTCTTC. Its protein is CASSIVERTPNNEQFF.